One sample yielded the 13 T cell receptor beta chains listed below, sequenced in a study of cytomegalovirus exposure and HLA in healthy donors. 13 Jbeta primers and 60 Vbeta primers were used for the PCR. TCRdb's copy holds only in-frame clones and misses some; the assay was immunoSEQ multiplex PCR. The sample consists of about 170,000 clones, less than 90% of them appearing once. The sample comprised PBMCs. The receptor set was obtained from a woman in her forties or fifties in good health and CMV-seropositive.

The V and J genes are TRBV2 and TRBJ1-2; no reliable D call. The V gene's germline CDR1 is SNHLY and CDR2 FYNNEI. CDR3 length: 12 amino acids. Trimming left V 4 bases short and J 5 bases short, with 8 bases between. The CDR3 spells CASSVEAYGYTF. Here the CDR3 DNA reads TGTGCCAGCAGTGTGGAGGCATATGGCTACACCTTC. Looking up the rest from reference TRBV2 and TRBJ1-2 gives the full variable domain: EPEVTQTPSHQVTQMGQEVILRCVPISNHLYFYWYRQILGQKVEFLVSFYNNEISEKSEIFDDQFSVERPDGSNFTLKIRSTKLEDSAMYFCASSVEAYGYTFGSGTRLTVV.

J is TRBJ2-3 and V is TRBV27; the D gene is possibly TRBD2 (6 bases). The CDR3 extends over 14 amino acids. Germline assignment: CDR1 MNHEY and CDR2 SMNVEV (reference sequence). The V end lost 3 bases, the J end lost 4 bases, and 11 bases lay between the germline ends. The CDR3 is CASSFTSRPDTQYF. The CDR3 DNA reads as TGTGCCAGCAGTTTCACTAGCCGGCCAGATACGCAGTATTTT.

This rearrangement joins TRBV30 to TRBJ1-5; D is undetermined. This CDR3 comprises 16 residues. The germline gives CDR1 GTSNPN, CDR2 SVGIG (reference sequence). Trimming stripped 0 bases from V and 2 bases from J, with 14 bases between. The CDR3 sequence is CAWSVGRGKGNQPQHF. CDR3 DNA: TGTGCCTGGAGTGTTGGTCGGGGAAAAGGCAATCAGCCCCAGCATTTT.

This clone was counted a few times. CDR3 nucleotide sequence: TGTGCCAGCAGCTTGGAACAGGCCATATCGGGTGGCTACACCTTC. As protein: CASSLEQAISGGYTF. V and J are TRBV5-4 and TRBJ1-2, with D possibly being TRBD1 (5 bases). V shed 0 bases and J shed 7 bases, with 16 bases lying between them. This CDR3 is 15 amino acids long. CDR1 and CDR2 (germline): SGHNT, YYREEE (reference sequence). The variable domain in full, with the rest retrieved from reference TRBV5-4 and TRBJ1-2, is ETGVTQSPTHLIKTRGQQVTLRCSSQSGHNTVSWYQQALGQGPQFIFQYYREEENGRGNFPPRFSGLQFPNYSSELNVNALELDDSALYLCASSLEQAISGGYTFGSGTRLTVV.

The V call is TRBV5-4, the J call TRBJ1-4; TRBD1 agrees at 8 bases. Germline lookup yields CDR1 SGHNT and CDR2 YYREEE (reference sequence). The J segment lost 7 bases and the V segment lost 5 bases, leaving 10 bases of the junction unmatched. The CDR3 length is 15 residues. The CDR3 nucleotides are TGTGCCAGCAGTCCTAACAGGGGGGGGAGTGAAAAACTGTTTTTT. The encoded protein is CASSPNRGGSEKLFF.

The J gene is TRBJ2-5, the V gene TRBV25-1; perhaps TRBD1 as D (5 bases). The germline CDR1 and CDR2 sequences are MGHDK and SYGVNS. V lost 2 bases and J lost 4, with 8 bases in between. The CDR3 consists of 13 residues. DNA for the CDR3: TGTGCCAGCAGTGAACCAGGGATAGAGACCCAGTACTTC. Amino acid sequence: CASSEPGIETQYF.

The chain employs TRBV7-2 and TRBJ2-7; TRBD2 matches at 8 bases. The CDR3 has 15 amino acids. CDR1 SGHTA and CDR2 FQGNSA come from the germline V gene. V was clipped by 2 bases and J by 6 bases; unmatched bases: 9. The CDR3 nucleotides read TGTGCCAGCAGCTTAAGGCGGGGGGCAAATGCCGAGCAGTACTTC. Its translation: CASSLRRGANAEQYF.

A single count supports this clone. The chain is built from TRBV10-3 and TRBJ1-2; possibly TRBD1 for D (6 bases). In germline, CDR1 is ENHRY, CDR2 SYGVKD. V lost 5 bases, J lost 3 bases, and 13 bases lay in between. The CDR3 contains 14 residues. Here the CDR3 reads CAISMGGPDYGYTF. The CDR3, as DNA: TGTGCCATCAGTATGGGGGGGCCTGACTATGGCTACACCTTC.

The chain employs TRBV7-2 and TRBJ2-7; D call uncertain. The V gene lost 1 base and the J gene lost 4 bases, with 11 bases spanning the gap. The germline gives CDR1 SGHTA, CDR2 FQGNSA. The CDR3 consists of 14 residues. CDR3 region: CASSLDPGPYEQYF. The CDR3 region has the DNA TGTGCCAGCAGCTTAGATCCTGGGCCTTACGAGCAGTACTTC.

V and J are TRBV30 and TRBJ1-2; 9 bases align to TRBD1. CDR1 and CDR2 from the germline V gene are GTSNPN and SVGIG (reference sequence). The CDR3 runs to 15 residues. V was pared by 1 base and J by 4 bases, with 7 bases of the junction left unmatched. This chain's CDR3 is CAWSDYRGPAYGYTF. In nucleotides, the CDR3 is TGTGCCTGGAGTGATTACAGGGGGCCCGCCTATGGCTACACCTTC. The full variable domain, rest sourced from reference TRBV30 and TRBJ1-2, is SQTIHQWPATLVQPVGSPLSLECTVEGTSNPNLYWYRQAAGRGLQLLFYSVGIGQISSEVPQNLSASRPQDRQFILSSKKLLLSDSGFYLCAWSDYRGPAYGYTFGSGTRLTVV.

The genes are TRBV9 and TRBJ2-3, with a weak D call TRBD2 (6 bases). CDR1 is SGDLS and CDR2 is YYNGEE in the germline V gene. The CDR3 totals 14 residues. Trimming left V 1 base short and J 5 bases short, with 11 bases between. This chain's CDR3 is CASSVTGVEDTQYF. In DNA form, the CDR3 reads TGTGCCAGCAGCGTAACGGGGGTTGAAGATACGCAGTATTTT. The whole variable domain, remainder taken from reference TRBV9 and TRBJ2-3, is DSGVTQTPKHLITATGQRVTLRCSPRSGDLSVYWYQQSLDQGLQFLIQYYNGEERAKGNILERFSAQQFPDLHSELNLSSLELGDSALYFCASSVTGVEDTQYFGPGTRLTVL.

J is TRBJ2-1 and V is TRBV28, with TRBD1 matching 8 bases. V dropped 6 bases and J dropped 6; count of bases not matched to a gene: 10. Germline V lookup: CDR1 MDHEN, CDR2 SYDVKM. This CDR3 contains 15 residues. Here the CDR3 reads CASSSPRTGTNEQFF. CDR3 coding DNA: TGTGCCAGCAGCTCCCCGAGGACAGGGACCAATGAGCAGTTCTTC.

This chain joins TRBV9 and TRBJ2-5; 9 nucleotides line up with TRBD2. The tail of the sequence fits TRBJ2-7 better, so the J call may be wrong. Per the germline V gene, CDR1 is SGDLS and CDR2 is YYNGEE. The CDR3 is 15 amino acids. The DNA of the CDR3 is TGTGCCAGCAGCCCAGTAGCGGGAGCCGGCTACGAGCAGTACTTC. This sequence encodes CASSPVAGAGYEQYF.